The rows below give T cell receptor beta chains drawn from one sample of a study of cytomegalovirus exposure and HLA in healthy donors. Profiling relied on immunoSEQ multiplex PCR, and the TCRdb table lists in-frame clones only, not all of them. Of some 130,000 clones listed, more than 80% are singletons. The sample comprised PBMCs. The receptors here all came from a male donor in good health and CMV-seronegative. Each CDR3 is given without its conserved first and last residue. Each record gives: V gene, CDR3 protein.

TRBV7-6	ASSPLSRGASYEQY
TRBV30	AWEPGGLRQPQH
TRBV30	AWSPPGGDTGELF
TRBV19	ASSLGQGADGEQY
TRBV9	ASSTTYDINSPLH
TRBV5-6	ASSLGSSLMNYGYT
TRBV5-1	ASSLGQGAGYT
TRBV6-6	ASSRNEQF
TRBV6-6	ATPGQGANTGELF
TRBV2	ASSERYRFYEQY
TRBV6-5	ASSGGEKETQY
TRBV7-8	ASSLDRGYYEQY
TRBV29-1	SVGQGEHNEQF
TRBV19	ASSLRGAEAF
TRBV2	ATPGRGSGGIPGELF
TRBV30	AWILDRADTQY
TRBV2	ASPPNSPDSSAPQF